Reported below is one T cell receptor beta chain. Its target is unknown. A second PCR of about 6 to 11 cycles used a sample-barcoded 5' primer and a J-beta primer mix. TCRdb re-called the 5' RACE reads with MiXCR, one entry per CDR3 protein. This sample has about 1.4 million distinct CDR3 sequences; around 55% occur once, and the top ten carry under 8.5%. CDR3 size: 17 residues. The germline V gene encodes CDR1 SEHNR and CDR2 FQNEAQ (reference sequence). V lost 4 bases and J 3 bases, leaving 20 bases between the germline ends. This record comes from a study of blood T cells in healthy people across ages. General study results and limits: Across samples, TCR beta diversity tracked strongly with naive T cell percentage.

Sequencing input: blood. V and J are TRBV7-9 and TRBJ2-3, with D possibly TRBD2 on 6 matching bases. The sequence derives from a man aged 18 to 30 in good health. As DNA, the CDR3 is TGTGCCAGCAGCTCCCTTAAGACGGGAGAAGCGACAGATACGCAGTATTTT. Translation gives CASSSLKTGEATDTQYF.